The clone carrying this T cell receptor (beta chain) came up a few times. The record originates from a study of blood T cell repertoires in COVID-19. Whole-study context: Acute-phase and convalescent COVID-19 samples originated in the United States, Italy and Spain. T cells, B-cell-depleted T cells, or PBMCs provided the cDNA or gDNA that served as material.

Repertoires were generated with immunoSEQ multiplex PCR, while TCRdb's copy carries only in-frame clones and drops some. The sample has about 220,000 clones; around 83% are singletons. V shed 3 bases, J shed 3 bases, and the junction held 2 bases outside the gene matches. Germline V lookup: CDR1 GTSNPN, CDR2 SVGIG (reference sequence). There are 12 residues in the CDR3. The specimen sequenced was peripheral blood. This TCR derives from a woman aged 70 to 79 with COVID-19, enrolled during active disease. The gene calls are TRBV30 and TRBJ2-7, with TRBD2 matching 7 bases. In DNA, the CDR3 is TGTGCCTGGAGCGTAGCGGGCTACGAGCAGTACTTC. This translates into CAWSVAGYEQYF.